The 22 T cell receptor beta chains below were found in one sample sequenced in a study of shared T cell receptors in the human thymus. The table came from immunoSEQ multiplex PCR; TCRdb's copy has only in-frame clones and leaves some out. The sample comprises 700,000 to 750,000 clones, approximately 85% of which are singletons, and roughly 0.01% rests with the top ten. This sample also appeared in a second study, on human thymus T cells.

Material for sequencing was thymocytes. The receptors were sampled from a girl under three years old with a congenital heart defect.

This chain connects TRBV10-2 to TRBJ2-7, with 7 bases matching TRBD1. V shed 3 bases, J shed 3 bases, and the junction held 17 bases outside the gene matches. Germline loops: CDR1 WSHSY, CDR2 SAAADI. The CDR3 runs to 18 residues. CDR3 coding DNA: TGCGCCAGCAGTGATTGGGCCAGGGGGAACCCGAGGAACTACGAGCAGTACTTC. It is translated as CASSDWARGNPRNYEQYF.

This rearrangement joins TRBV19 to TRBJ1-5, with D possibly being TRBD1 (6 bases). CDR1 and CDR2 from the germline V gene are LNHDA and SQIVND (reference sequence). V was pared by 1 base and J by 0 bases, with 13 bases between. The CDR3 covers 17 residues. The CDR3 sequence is CASSIGGHRDSNQPQHF. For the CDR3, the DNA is TGTGCCAGTAGTATAGGGGGTCACAGGGATAGCAATCAGCCCCAGCATTTT.

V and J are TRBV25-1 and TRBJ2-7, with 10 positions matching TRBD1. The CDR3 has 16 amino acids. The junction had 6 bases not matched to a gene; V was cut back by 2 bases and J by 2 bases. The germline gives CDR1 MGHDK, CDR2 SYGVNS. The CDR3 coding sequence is TGTGCCAGCAGTGAAAGGGGACAGGGGCAAACCTACGAGCAGTACTTC. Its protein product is CASSERGQGQTYEQYF.

CDR3 loop: CASSQNRGSNQPQHF. DNA of the CDR3: TGCGCCAGCAGCCAGAACAGGGGTAGCAATCAGCCCCAGCATTTT. The chain joins TRBV4-3 to TRBJ1-5, with TRBD1 matching 7 bases. The germline V gene encodes CDR1 LGHNA and CDR2 YSLEER. J lost 0 bases, V lost 3 bases, and 2 bases had no gene match. This CDR3 is 15 amino acids long.

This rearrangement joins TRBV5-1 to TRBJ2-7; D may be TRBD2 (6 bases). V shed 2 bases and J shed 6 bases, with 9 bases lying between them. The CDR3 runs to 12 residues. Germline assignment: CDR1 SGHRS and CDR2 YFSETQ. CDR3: CASSFLGGEQYF. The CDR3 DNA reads TGCGCCAGCAGCTTCTTGGGGGGCGAGCAGTACTTC.

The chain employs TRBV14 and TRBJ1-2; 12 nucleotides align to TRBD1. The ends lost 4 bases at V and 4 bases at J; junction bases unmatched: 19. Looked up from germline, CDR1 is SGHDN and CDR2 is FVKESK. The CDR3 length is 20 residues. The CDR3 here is CASSRGDGGQGALALYGYTF. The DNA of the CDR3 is TGTGCCAGCAGCCGAGGGGATGGGGGACAGGGGGCCCTAGCCCTCTATGGCTACACCTTC.

In DNA, the CDR3 is TGTGCCAGCAGTGAAGCGCTATCGTCAGGCACCAGCTACGAGCAGTACTTC. Its translation: CASSEALSSGTSYEQYF. This chain joins TRBV6-1 and TRBJ2-7; no clear D gene. V lost 0 bases and J 3 bases, leaving 18 bases between the germline ends. Germline V gene lookup returns CDR1 MNHNS and CDR2 SASEGT. The CDR3 runs 17 residues.

The CDR3 is CASSQDHLQVGELFF. The DNA for the CDR3 is TGCGCCAGCAGCCAAGACCATCTCCAGGTCGGGGAGCTGTTTTTT. The rearrangement links TRBV4-1 to TRBJ2-2; no clear D gene. V lost 0 bases to trimming and J lost 7 bases, with 12 bases between them. The germline V gene encodes CDR1 MGHRA and CDR2 YSYEKL. The CDR3 sequence is 15 residues long.

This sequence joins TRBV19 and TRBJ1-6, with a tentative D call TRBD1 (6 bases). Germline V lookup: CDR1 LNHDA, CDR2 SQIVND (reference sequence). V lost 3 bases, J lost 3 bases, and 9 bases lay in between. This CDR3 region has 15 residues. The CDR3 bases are TGTGCCAGTAGTATCAGGGGTGTCTATAATTCACCCCTCCACTTT. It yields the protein CASSIRGVYNSPLHF.

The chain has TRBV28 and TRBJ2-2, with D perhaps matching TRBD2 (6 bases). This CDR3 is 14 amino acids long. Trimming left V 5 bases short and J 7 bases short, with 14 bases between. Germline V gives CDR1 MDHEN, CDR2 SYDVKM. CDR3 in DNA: TGTGCCAGCAGTCGAGGCAGGCGGGGCGGGGAGCTGTTTTTT. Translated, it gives CASSRGRRGGELFF.

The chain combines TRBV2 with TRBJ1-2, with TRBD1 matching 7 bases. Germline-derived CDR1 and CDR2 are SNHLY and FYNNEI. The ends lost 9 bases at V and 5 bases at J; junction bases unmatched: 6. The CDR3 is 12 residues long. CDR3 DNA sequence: TGTGCCAGGGACAGGACCTCTTATGGCTACACCTTC. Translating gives CARDRTSYGYTF.

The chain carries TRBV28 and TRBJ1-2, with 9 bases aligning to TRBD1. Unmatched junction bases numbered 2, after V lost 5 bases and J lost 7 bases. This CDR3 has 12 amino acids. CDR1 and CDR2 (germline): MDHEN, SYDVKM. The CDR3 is CASSRDRAGYTF. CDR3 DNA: TGTGCCAGCAGTCGGGACAGGGCTGGCTACACCTTC.

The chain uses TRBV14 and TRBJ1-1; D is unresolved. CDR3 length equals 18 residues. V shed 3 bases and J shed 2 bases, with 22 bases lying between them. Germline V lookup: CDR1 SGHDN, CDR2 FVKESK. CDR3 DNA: TGTGCCAGCAGCCACCTGTCCCACAGATGGATGCGCAACACTGAAGCTTTCTTT. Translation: CASSHLSHRWMRNTEAFF.

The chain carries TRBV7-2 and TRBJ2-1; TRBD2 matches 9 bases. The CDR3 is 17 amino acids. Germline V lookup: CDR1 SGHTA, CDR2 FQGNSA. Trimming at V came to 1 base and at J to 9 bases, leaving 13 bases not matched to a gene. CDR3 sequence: CASSLVGRRGGLSEQFF. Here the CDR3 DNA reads TGTGCCAGCAGCTTAGTTGGGAGGCGGGGGGGCCTGAGTGAGCAGTTCTTC.

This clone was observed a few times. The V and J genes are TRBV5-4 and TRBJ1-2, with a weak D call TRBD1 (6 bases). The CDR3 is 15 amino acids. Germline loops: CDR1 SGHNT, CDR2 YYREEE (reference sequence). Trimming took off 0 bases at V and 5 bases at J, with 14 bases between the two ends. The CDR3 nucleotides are TGTGCCAGCAGCTTGGCCCCAGGACAGTGTTATGGCTACACCTTC. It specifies CASSLAPGQCYGYTF. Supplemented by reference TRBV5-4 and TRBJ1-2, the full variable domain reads ETGVTQSPTHLIKTRGQQVTLRCSSQSGHNTVSWYQQALGQGPQFIFQYYREEENGRGNFPPRFSGLQFPNYSSELNVNALELDDSALYLCASSLAPGQCYGYTFGSGTRLTVV.

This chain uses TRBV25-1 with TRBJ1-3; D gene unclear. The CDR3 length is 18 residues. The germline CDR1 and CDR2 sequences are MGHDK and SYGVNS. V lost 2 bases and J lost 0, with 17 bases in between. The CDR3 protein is CASSERGLHPNSGNTIYF. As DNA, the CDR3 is TGTGCCAGCAGTGAACGTGGGCTCCACCCCAACTCTGGAAACACCATATATTTT.

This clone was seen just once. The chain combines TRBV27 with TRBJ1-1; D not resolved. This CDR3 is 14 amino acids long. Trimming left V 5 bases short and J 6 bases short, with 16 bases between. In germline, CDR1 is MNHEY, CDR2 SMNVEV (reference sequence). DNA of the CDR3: TGTGCCAGCAGTGGCCCTCGGAAGGAGGCTGAAGCTTTCTTT. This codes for CASSGPRKEAEAFF.

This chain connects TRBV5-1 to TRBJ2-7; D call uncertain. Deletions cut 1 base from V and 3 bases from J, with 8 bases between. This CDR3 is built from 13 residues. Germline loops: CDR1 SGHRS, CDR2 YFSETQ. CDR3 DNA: TGCGCCAGCAGCTTGCAGTTCGACTACGAGCAGTACTTC. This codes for CASSLQFDYEQYF.

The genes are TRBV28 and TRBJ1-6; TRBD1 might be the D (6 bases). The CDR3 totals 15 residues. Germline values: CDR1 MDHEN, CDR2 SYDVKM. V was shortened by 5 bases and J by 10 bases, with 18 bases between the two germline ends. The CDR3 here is CASSTPRGRRSPLHF. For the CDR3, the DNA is TGTGCCAGCAGTACCCCCAGGGGTCGGAGATCACCCCTCCACTTT.

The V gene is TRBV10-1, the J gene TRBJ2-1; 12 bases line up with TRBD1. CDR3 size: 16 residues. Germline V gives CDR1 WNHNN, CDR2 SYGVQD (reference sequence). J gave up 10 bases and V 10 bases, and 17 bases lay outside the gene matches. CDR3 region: CATSEWSGQGAQEQFF. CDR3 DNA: TGCGCCACCAGCGAATGGTCGGGACAGGGGGCTCAGGAGCAGTTCTTC.

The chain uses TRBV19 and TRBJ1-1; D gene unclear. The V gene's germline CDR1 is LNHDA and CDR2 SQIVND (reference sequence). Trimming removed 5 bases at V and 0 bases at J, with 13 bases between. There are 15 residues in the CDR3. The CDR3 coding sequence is TGTGCCAGTAGTTCCGCGGGTAAGGTGAACACTGAAGCTTTCTTT. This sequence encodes CASSSAGKVNTEAFF.

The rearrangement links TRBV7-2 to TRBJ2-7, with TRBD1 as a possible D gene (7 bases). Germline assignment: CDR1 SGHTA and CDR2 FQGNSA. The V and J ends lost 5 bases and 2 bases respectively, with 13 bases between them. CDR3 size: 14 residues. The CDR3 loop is CASSPRDSTYEQYF. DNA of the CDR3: TGTGCCAGCAGCCCGCGGGACAGTACCTACGAGCAGTACTTC.